This T cell receptor (beta chain) emerged from a study of blood T cell repertoires in COVID-19. Background on the study: The study drew acute and convalescent COVID-19 samples from the United States, Italy and Spain.

CDR3 length: 13 amino acids. Per germline, CDR1 MNHEY and CDR2 SMNVEV (reference sequence). V was shortened by 6 bases and J by 3 bases, with 11 bases between the two germline ends. Per the original methods: Using reference gene primer amplification, nucleated cell counts were estimated. The protocol was immunoSEQ multiplex PCR, while the TCRdb copy is restricted to in-frame clones and leaves out a portion. The D gene and trimming were derived from the DNA, and the V and J assignments and clone size from that table. The sample holds around 260,000 clones, 91% seen once. The specimen was peripheral blood. The chain links TRBV27 to TRBJ1-1; D perhaps matches TRBD1 (5 bases). This receptor was identified in a woman in her 30s with COVID-19, enrolled during active disease. In DNA form, the CDR3 reads TGTGCCAGCAGCCCAGGGATGGACACTGAAGCTTTCTTT. Protein product: CASSPGMDTEAFF.